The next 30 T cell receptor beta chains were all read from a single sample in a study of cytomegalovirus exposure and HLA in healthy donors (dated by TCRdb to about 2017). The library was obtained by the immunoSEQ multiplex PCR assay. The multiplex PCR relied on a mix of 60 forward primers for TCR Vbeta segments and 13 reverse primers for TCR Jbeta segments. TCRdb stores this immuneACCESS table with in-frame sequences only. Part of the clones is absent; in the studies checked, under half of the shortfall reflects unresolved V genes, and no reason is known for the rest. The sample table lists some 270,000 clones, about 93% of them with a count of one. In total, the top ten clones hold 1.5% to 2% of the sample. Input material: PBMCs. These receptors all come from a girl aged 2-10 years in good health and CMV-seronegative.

CDR3 bases: TGCGCCAGCAGTGCAGGCCTGAACACTGAAGCTTTCTTT. This encodes CASSAGLNTEAFF. V and J are TRBV10-2 and TRBJ1-1; D is uncertain. V was trimmed by 4 bases and J by 0 bases, leaving 6 bases between them. CDR3 length: 13 residues. Germline CDR1 WSHSY, CDR2 SAAADI.

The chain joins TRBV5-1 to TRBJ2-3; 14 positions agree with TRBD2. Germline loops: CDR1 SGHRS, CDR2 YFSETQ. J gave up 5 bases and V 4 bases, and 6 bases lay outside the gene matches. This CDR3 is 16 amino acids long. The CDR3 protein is CASSPGTSGGRDTQYF. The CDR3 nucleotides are TGCGCCAGCAGCCCCGGGACTAGCGGGGGTAGAGATACGCAGTATTTT. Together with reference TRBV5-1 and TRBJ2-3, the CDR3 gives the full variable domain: KAGVTQTPRYLIKTRGQQVTLSCSPISGHRSVSWYQQTPGQGLQFLFEYFSETQRNKGNFPGRFSGRQFSNSRSEMNVSTLELGDSALYLCASSPGTSGGRDTQYFGPGTRLTVL.

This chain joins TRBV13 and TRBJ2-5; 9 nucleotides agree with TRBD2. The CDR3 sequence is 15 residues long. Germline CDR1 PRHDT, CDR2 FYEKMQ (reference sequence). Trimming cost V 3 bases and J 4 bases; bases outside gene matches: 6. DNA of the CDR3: TGTGCCAGCAGCTTGCGGGGGGGCGTCGGAGAGACCCAGTACTTC. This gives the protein CASSLRGGVGETQYF.

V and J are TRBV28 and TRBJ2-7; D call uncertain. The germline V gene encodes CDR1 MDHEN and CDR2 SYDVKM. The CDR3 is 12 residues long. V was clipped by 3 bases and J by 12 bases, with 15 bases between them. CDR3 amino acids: CASSLMRGVLYF. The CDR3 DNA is TGTGCCAGCAGTTTGATGCGTGGTGTGCTGTACTTC. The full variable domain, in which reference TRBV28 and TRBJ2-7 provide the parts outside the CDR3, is DVKVTQSSRYLVKRTGEKVFLECVQDMDHENMFWYRQDPGLGLRLIYFSYDVKMKEKGDIPEGYSVSREKKERFSLILESASTNQTSMYLCASSLMRGVLYFGPGTRLTVT.

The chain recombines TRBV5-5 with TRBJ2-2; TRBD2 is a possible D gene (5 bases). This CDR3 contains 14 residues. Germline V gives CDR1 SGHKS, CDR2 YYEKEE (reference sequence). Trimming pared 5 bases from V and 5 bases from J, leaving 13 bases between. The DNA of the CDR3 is TGTGCCAGCAGTCCCATCCCGGGGACCGGGGAGCTGTTTTTT. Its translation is CASSPIPGTGELFF.

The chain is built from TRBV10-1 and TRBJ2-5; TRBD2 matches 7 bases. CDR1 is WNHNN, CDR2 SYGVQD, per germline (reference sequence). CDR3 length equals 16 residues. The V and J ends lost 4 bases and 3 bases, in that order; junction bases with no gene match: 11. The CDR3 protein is CASSAVGRELEETQYF. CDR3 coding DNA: TGCGCCAGCAGTGCGGTGGGGCGGGAGCTTGAAGAGACCCAGTACTTC.

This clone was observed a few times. The CDR3 nucleotides are TGTGCCAGCAGTGAAGGGGGCGCAGGAGCTAACTATGGCTACACCTTC. This gives the protein CASSEGGAGANYGYTF. This chain connects TRBV6-1 to TRBJ1-2; the D gene is possibly TRBD1 (5 bases). Looked up from germline, CDR1 is MNHNS and CDR2 is SASEGT. V lost 1 base, J lost 0 bases, and 12 bases lay in between. The CDR3 has 16 amino acids.

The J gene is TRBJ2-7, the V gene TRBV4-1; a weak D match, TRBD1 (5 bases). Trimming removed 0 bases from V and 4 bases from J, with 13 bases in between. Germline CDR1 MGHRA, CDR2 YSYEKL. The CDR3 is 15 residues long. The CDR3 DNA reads TGCGCCAGCAGCCAAGATCGAAGGGGCCCTTACGAGCAGTACTTC. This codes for CASSQDRRGPYEQYF.

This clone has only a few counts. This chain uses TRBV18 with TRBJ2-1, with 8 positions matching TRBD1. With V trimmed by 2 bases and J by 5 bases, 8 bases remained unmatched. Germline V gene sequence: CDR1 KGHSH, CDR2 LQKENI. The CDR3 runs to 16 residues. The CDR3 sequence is CASSPEDRVADNEQFF. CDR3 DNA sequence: TGTGCCAGCTCACCAGAGGACAGGGTGGCCGACAATGAGCAGTTCTTC. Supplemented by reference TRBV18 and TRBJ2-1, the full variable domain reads NAGVMQNPRHLVRRRGQEARLRCSPMKGHSHVYWYRQLPEEGLKFMVYLQKENIIDESGMPKERFSAEFPKEGPSILRIQQVVRGDSAAYFCASSPEDRVADNEQFFGPGTRLTVL.

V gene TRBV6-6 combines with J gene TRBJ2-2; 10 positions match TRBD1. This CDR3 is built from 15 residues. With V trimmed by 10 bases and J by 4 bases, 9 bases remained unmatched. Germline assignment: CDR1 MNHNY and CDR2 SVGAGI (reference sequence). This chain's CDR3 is CATERGQGFTGELFF. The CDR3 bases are TGTGCCACCGAAAGGGGACAGGGGTTCACCGGGGAGCTGTTTTTT.

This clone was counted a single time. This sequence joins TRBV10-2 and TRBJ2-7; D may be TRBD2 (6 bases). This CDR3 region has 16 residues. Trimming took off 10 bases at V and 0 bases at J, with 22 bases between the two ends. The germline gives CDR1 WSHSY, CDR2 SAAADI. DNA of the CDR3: TGCGCCATACGTTCTCCCCGCGGGGCCGGCTCCTACGAGCAGTACTTC. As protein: CAIRSPRGAGSYEQYF.

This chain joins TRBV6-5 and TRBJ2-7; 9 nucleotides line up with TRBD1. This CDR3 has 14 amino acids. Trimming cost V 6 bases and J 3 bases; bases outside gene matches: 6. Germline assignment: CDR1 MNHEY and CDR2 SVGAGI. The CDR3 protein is CASRKQGQGYEQYF. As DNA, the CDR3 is TGTGCCAGCAGGAAACAGGGACAGGGCTACGAGCAGTACTTC.

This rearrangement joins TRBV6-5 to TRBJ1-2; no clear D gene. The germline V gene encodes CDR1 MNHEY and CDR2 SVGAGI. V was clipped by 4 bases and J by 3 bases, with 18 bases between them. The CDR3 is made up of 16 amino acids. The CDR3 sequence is CASSSPSRGVHYGYTF. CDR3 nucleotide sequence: TGTGCCAGCAGTTCCCCGAGTCGGGGAGTACACTATGGCTACACCTTC.

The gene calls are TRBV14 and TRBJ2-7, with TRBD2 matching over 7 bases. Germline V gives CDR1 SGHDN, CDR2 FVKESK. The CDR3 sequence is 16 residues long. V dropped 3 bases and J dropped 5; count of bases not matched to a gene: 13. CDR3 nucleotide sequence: TGTGCCAGCAGCCACACCCTCGGGGGGATTTCCCACGAGCAGTACTTC. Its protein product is CASSHTLGGISHEQYF.

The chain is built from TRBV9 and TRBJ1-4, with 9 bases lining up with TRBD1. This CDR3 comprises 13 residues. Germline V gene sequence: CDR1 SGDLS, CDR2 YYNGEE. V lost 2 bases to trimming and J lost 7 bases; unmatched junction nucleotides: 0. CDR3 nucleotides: TGTGCCAGCAGCGTGGACAGGGGTGAAAAACTGTTTTTT. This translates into CASSVDRGEKLFF.

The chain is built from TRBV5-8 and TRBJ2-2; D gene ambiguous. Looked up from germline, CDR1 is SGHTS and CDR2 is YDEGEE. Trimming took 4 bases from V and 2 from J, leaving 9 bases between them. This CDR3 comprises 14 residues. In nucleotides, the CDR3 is TGTGCCAGCAGCCTGCCCACTAACACCGGGGAGCTGTTTTTT. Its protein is CASSLPTNTGELFF.

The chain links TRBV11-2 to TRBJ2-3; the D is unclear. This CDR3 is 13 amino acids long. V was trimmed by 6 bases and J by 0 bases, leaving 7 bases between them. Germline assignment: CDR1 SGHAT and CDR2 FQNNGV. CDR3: CASRPTSTDTQYF. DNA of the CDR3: TGTGCCAGCAGACCCACTAGCACAGATACGCAGTATTTT.

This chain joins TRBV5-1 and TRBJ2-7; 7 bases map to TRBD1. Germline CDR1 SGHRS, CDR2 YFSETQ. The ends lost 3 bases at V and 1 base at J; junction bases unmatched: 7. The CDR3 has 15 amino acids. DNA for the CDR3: TGCGCCAGCAGCTACAGGGGTCCGGGTTCCTACGAGCAGTACTTC. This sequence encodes CASSYRGPGSYEQYF. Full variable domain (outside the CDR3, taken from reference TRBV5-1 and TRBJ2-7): KAGVTQTPRYLIKTRGQQVTLSCSPISGHRSVSWYQQTPGQGLQFLFEYFSETQRNKGNFPGRFSGRQFSNSRSEMNVSTLELGDSALYLCASSYRGPGSYEQYFGPGTRLTVT.

The CDR3 sequence is CASSQTTEGNEQYF. The CDR3 DNA reads TGTGCCAGCAGTCAAACGACGGAGGGCAACGAGCAGTACTTC. This chain links TRBV27 with TRBJ2-7; a weak D match, TRBD2 (6 bases). Trimming took off 5 bases at V and 5 bases at J, with 16 bases between the two ends. The CDR3 consists of 14 residues. The germline V gene encodes CDR1 MNHEY and CDR2 SMNVEV (reference sequence).

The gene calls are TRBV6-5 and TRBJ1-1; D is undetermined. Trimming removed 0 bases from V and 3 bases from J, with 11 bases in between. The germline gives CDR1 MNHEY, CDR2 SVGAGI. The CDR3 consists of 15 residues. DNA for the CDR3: TGTGCCAGCAGTTACTCGGAACCTGACTACACTGAAGCTTTCTTT. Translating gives CASSYSEPDYTEAFF.

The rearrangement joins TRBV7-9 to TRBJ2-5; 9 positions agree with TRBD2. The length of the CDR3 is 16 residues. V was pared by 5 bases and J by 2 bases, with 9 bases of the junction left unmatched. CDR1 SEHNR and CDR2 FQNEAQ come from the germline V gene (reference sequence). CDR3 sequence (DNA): TGTGCCAGCAGCGACACTAAGCGGGGGGCTCAAGAGACCCAGTACTTC. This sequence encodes CASSDTKRGAQETQYF.

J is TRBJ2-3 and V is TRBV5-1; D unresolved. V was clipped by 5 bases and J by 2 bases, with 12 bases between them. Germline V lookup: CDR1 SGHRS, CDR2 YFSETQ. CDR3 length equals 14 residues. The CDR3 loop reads CASRPTRNTDTQYF. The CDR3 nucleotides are TGCGCCAGCAGACCCACGAGAAACACAGATACGCAGTATTTT.

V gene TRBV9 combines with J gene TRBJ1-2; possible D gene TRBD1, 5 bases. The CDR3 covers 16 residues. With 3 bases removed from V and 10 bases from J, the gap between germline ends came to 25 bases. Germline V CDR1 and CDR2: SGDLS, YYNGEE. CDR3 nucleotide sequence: TGTGCCAGCAGCGACCCCCTGGGGGGAGCCCTTATGGACTACACCTTC. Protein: CASSDPLGGALMDYTF.

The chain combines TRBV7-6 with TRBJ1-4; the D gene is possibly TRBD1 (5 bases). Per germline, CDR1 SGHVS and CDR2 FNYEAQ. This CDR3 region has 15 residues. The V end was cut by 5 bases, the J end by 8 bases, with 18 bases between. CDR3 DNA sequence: TGTGCCAGCAGCGCAACCACGGGGGAGGGGGAAAAACTGTTTTTT. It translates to CASSATTGEGEKLFF.

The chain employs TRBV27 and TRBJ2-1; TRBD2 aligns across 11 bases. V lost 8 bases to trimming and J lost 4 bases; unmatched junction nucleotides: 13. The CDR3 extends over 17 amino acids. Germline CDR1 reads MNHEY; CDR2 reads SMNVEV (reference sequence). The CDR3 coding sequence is TGTGCCAGCGGTACTAGCGGGGGCCCCTTTAGATACAATGAGCAGTTCTTC. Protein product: CASGTSGGPFRYNEQFF.

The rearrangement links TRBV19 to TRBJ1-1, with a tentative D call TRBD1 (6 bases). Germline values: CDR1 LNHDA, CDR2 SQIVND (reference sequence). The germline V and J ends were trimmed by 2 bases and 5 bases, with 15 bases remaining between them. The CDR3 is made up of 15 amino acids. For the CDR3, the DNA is TGTGCCAGTAGTATAACTGGACAGCGGGGGACTGAAGCTTTCTTT. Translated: CASSITGQRGTEAFF.

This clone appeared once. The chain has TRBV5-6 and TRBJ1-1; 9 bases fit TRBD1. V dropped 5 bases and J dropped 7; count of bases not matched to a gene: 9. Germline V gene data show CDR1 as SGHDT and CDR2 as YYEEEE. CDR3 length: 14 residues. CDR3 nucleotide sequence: TGTGCCAGCAGACTCGGGGACAGGGCGGGTGAAGCTTTCTTT. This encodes CASRLGDRAGEAFF.

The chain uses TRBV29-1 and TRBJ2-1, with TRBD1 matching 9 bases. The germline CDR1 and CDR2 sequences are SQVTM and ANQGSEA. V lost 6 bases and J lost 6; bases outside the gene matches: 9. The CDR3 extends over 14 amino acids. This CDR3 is CSVSRTGVSNEQFF. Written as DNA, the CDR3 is TGCAGCGTATCGCGGACAGGGGTTAGCAATGAGCAGTTCTTC.

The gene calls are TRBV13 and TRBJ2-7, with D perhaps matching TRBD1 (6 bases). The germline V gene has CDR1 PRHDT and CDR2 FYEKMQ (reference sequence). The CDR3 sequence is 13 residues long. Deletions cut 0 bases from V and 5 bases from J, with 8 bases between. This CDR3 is CASSLGRDNEQYF. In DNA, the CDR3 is TGTGCCAGCAGCTTAGGCAGGGACAACGAGCAGTACTTC.

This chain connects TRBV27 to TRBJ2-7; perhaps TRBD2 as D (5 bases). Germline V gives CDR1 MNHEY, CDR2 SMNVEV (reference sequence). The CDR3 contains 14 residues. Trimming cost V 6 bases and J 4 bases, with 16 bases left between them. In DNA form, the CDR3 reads TGTGCCAGCAGGCGAGCGGCGACGGGGTACGAGCAGTACTTC. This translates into CASRRAATGYEQYF.